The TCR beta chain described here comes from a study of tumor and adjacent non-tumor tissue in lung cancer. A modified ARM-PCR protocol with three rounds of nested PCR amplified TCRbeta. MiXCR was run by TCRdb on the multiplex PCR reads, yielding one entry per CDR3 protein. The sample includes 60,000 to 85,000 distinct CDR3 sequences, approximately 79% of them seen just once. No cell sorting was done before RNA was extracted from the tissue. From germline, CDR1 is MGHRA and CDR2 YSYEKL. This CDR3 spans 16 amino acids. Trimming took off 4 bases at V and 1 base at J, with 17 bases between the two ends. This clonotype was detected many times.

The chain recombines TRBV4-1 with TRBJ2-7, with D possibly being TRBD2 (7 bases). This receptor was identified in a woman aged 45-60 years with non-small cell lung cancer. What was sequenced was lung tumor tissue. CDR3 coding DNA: TGCGCCAGCAGCCCAGCATGGGGGGGGCCGTCCTACGAGCAGTACTTC. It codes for CASSPAWGGPSYEQYF.